This TCR beta chain was sequenced during a study of T cell repertoires in cytomegalovirus infection. TCRdb used MiXCR to reprocess the reads, holding one entry per CDR3 protein. The table has approximately 190,000 distinct CDR3 sequences, under 30% seen once. CDR1 and CDR2 (germline): DFQATT, SNEGSKA (reference sequence). There are 19 residues in the CDR3. V gave up 0 bases and J gave up 0 bases; unmatched junction bases: 13. This sequence joins TRBV20-1 and TRBJ2-7; 11 nucleotides align to TRBD1. What was sequenced was PBMCs. The sequence was collected from a human donor in good health (CMV status not recorded). Some clones in this sample may be carry-over from other donors' samples. The CDR3 DNA follows: TGCAGTGCTAGAGATCAGGGTCAGGGTGGACAGGGGGCCTCCTACGAGCAGTACTTC. It encodes CSARDQGQGGQGASYEQYF.